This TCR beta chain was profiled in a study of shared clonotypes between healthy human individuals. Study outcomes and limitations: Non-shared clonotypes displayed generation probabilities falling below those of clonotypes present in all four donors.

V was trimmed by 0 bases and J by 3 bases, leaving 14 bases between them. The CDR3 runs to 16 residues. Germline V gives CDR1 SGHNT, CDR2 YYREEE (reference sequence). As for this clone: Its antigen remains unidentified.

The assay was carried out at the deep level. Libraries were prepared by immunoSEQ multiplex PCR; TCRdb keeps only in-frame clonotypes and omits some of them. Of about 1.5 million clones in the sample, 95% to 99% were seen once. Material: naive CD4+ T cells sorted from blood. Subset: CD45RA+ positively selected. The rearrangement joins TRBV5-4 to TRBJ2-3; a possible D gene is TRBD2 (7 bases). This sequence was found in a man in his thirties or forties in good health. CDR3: CASSLVGGLGTDTQYF. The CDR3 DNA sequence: TGTGCCAGCAGCTTGGTGGGGGGGCTTGGGACAGATACGCAGTATTTT.